These T cell receptor beta chains were read from a single sample in a study of response to subunit inactivated influenza vaccine. MiXCR, run by TCRdb on the RT-PCR reads, gives a single entry per CDR3 protein. The sample has about 570,000 distinct CDR3 sequences, approximately 10% seen once. The same sample was also studied in work on T cells expressing NK-cell markers.

Source: PBMCs from blood, taken on the day of vaccination. The source is a man aged 50 to 59 who received an inactivated influenza vaccine. The CDR3 runs from the conserved cysteine through the conserved F or W. A D gene is named only where the DNA matches it firmly. The listing skips clone size in some rows; elsewhere it reads once, few, many or a size class.

j_gene | abundance | d_gene | v_gene | CDR3aa | CDR3nt
TRBJ2-6 | NA | NA | TRBV20-1 | CSARSDRANVLTF | TGCAGTGCTAGATCAGACAGGGCCAACGTCCTGACTTTC
TRBJ2-7 | NA | TRBD2 | TRBV20-1 | CSATTSGRSPYEQYF | TGCAGTGCTACAACTAGCGGGAGGTCTCCCTACGAGCAGTACTTC
TRBJ2-2 | many | NA | TRBV11-1 | CASKPDKYNTGELFF | TGTGCCAGCAAGCCGGACAAATACAACACCGGGGAGCTGTTTTTT
TRBJ1-5 | NA | NA | TRBV12-3/TRBV12-4 | CASSSTSFNQPQHF | TGTGCCAGCAGTTCCACGAGTTTCAATCAGCCCCAGCATTTT
TRBJ2-3 | few | NA | TRBV15 | CATSRVTSDTQYF | TGTGCCACCAGCAGAGTTACATCAGATACGCAGTATTTT
TRBJ2-5 | NA | NA | TRBV5-6 | CASSGVGYQETQYF | TGTGCCAGCAGCGGGGTGGGGTACCAAGAGACCCAGTACTTC
TRBJ2-7 | NA | TRBD2 | TRBV5-1 | CASSWTSGSEQYF | TGCGCCAGCAGCTGGACTAGCGGGAGCGAGCAGTACTTC
TRBJ2-7 | many | TRBD1 | TRBV5-1 | CASSPGQGSYEQYF | TGCGCCAGCAGCCCCGGACAGGGGTCCTACGAGCAGTACTTC
TRBJ1-2 | NA | TRBD1 | TRBV10-2 | CAVEDRNYGYTF | TGCGCCGTGGAGGACAGGAACTATGGCTACACCTTC
TRBJ2-1 | few | TRBD2 | TRBV6-2/TRBV6-3 | CASTSVGLAFQGWPNEQFF | TGTGCCAGTACCTCCGTGGGACTAGCCTTCCAGGGATGGCCCAATGAGCAGTTCTTC
TRBJ1-3 | NA | NA | TRBV12-3/TRBV12-4 | CASRAGQTGNTIYF | TGTGCCAGCAGAGCGGGACAAACTGGAAACACCATATATTTT
TRBJ1-1 | few | NA | TRBV6-6 | CASAERESAEAFF | TGTGCCAGCGCGGAAAGGGAATCAGCTGAAGCTTTCTTT
TRBJ1-3 | few | NA | TRBV5-1 | CASSILGSGNTIYF | TGCGCCAGCAGCATACTCGGATCTGGAAACACCATATATTTT
TRBJ2-3 | few | NA | TRBV5-1 | CASTLQGPPDTQYF | TGCGCCAGCACCCTTCAGGGACCCCCGGATACGCAGTATTTT
TRBJ2-1 | few | TRBD2 | TRBV12-3/TRBV12-4 | CASIAGGRYNEQFF | TGTGCCAGCATCGCGGGGGGCCGGTACAATGAGCAGTTCTTC
TRBJ2-3 | many | TRBD2 | TRBV29-1 | CSVGTSGVSDTQYF | TGCAGCGTTGGCACTAGCGGGGTTTCAGATACGCAGTATTTT
TRBJ2-3 | NA | TRBD2 | TRBV9 | CASSGPSGGYTDTQYF | TGTGCCAGCAGCGGACCTAGCGGGGGCTACACAGATACGCAGTATTTT
TRBJ2-1 | few | TRBD2 | TRBV3-1 | CASSHRGLAGWSSYNEQFF | TGTGCCAGCAGCCACAGAGGACTAGCGGGGTGGAGCTCCTACAATGAGCAGTTCTTC
TRBJ2-7 | many | NA | TRBV29-1 | CSVEDSQSRGQQYF | TGCAGCGTTGAAGATTCTCAATCTCGGGGGCAGCAGTACTTC
TRBJ2-2 | few | TRBD2 | TRBV24-1 | CATRWAGANTGELFF | TGTGCCACCCGATGGGCGGGAGCGAACACCGGGGAGCTGTTTTTT
TRBJ1-1 | few | TRBD1 | TRBV12-3/TRBV12-4 | CASGMTGSAFF | TGTGCCAGCGGAATGACAGGGTCAGCTTTCTTT
TRBJ2-7 | few | NA | TRBV2 | CASSTTGLSYEQYF | TGTGCCAGCAGCACGACAGGCCTCTCCTACGAGCAGTACTTC
TRBJ2-5 | few | TRBD2 | TRBV10-3 | CAIRGGTGETQYF | TGTGCCATCAGGGGGGGGACCGGTGAGACCCAGTACTTC
TRBJ2-3 | NA | TRBD2 | TRBV19 | CASKGRDGTSGSRRTDTQYF | TGTGCCAGTAAAGGCAGAGACGGGACTAGCGGGAGTCGGCGCACAGATACGCAGTATTTT
TRBJ2-5 | NA | NA | TRBV2 | CASHIGGVGQETQYF | TGTGCCAGCCACATAGGGGGGGTTGGGCAAGAGACCCAGTACTTC
TRBJ2-1 | few | NA | TRBV27 | CASSITGPYNEQFF | TGTGCCAGCAGTATTACCGGACCTTACAATGAGCAGTTCTTC
TRBJ2-1 | NA | TRBD2 | TRBV27 | CASAPSTSGAYNEQFF | TGTGCCAGCGCTCCATCGACTAGCGGGGCCTACAATGAGCAGTTCTTC
TRBJ2-7 | NA | TRBD1 | TRBV6-2/TRBV6-3 | CASSQLRDRLYEQYF | TGTGCCAGCAGCCAACTCCGGGACAGACTTTACGAGCAGTACTTC
TRBJ2-7 | many | TRBD1 | TRBV11-2 | CASSLTGAYEQYF | TGTGCCAGCAGCTTGACAGGGGCGTACGAGCAGTACTTC
TRBJ2-5 | NA | NA | TRBV19 | CASSSRQGGEAQYF | TGTGCCAGTAGTTCGCGACAGGGAGGGGAGGCCCAGTACTTC
TRBJ2-7 | NA | NA | TRBV7-9 | CASSFPSDFEQYF | TGTGCCAGCAGCTTCCCGAGCGACTTCGAGCAGTACTTC
TRBJ2-1 | NA | NA | TRBV4-1 | CASSQALDNEQFF | TGCGCCAGCAGCCAAGCGCTAGACAATGAGCAGTTCTTC
TRBJ2-3 | few | TRBD2 | TRBV5-1 | CASSLVAGTRTDTQYF | TGCGCCAGCAGCTTGGTAGCGGGGACCCGCACAGATACGCAGTATTTT
TRBJ2-6 | few | NA | TRBV11-2 | CASSSLLALMSTGANVLTF | TGTGCCAGCAGCTCCCTATTGGCGCTCATGTCTACTGGGGCCAACGTCCTGACTTTC
TRBJ2-1 | NA | TRBD2 | TRBV29-1 | CSVEARRLAGGNEQFF | TGCAGCGTTGAAGCGCGGCGACTAGCGGGGGGGAATGAGCAGTTCTTC
TRBJ2-2 | few | NA | TRBV2 | CASSVWGAGDTGELFF | TGTGCCAGCAGCGTTTGGGGGGCGGGAGACACCGGGGAGCTGTTTTTT
TRBJ2-6 | NA | TRBD1 | TRBV10-3 | CAISEPAPGQGTGANVLTF | TGTGCCATCAGTGAGCCTGCACCGGGACAGGGAACTGGGGCCAACGTCCTGACTTTC
TRBJ2-7 | many | NA | TRBV4-2 | CASSQDKAYEQYF | TGTGCCAGCAGCCAAGATAAGGCCTACGAGCAGTACTTC
TRBJ2-7 | NA | TRBD2 | TRBV11-2 | CASSFQGGGYEQYF | TGTGCCAGCAGCTTCCAAGGCGGGGGCTACGAGCAGTACTTC
TRBJ2-3 | NA | NA | TRBV2 | CASTRGAGPVTDTQYF | TGTGCCAGCACCCGAGGGGCGGGACCTGTCACAGATACGCAGTATTTT
TRBJ2-3 | once | TRBD1 | TRBV18 | CASSARQGGTATQYF | TGTGCCAGCTCAGCCCGACAGGGTGGGACAGCTACGCAGTATTTT
TRBJ2-7 | many | NA | TRBV7-9 | CASSLVDYEQYF | TGTGCCAGCAGCTTAGTTGACTACGAGCAGTACTTC
TRBJ2-5 | NA | NA | TRBV7-2 | CASSLAGPRHQETQYF | TGTGCCAGCAGCTTAGCAGGCCCGCGACACCAAGAGACCCAGTACTTC
TRBJ2-5 | NA | TRBD1 | TRBV27 | CASSSLPIGQGKTQYF | TGTGCCAGCAGTTCCCTACCGATCGGACAGGGGAAGACCCAGTACTTC
TRBJ2-2 | few | NA | TRBV7-8 | CASSSGLYTTGELFF | TGTGCCAGCAGCTCGGGACTTTACACTACCGGGGAGCTGTTTTTT
TRBJ2-3 | NA | TRBD2 | TRBV5-1 | CASSPSGRGDTQYF | TGCGCCAGCAGCCCTAGCGGGAGGGGAGATACGCAGTATTTT